The clone carrying this T cell receptor beta chain was observed at least ten times. Its target is not known. This CDR3 is missing its conserved last phenylalanine or tryptophan, likely due to a read error. It is unclear where the CDR3 begins or ends on the DNA, so no DNA is shown, and the CDR3 is as TCRdb lists it. Molecular-barcoded quantitative 5'-RACE produced these TCR beta libraries. Using its own MiXCR run on the 5' RACE reads, TCRdb lists one record per CDR3 protein. The table records 200,000 to 250,000 distinct CDR3 sequences, under 12% of them present only once. This record belongs to a study of CD8 T cells in ankylosing spondylitis. Whole-study results and caveats: Earlier reports found some motif variants in synovial fluid and blood in reactive arthritis. Among TCR beta sequences, a motif of several highly homologous variants appeared characteristic of ankylosing spondylitis blood. Disease-linked clones were reportedly significantly enriched in matched ankylosing spondylitis synovial fluid.

Including both end residues, the CDR3 is 9 amino acids long. The sample taken for sequencing was blood, either unsorted or a sorted T cell fraction (not recorded which). This chain uses TRBV21-1 with TRBJ1-4; TRBD1, the table's D call, lacks a check against the DNA. TRBV21-1 is listed as a pseudogene. This clonotype was obtained from a male donor with ankylosing spondylitis or in good health (not recorded which). CDR3 protein: CASRTGTAL.